These 25 T cell receptor beta chains came from one sample sequenced in a study of beta chain features in type 1 diabetes. Expressed TCRB transcripts got sequenced, as all isolated RNA was reverse transcribed. The repertoire was sequenced with immunoSEQ multiplex PCR; TCRdb's copy has only in-frame clones and lacks some. The data contain 400,000 to 500,000 clones, 14% of them singletons. Sequencing was performed on naive CD4+ T cells from blood. The receptor source for this set is a man younger than 40 in good health.

This clone turned up a few times. This CDR3 reads CASSQWGLGDIQYF. The DNA of the CDR3 is TGCGCCAGCAGCCAGTGGGGGCTGGGGGACATTCAGTACTTC. V is TRBV4-1 and J is TRBJ2-4, with D possibly matching TRBD1 (6 bases). Germline V gene sequence: CDR1 MGHRA, CDR2 YSYEKL. The V gene lost 3 bases and the J gene lost 8 bases, with 14 bases spanning the gap. This CDR3 contains 14 residues.

The chain carries TRBV10-3 and TRBJ2-1; 10 nucleotides agree with TRBD2. Germline assignment: CDR1 ENHRY and CDR2 SYGVKD. V shed 3 bases and J 12 bases; nucleotides not matched to a gene: 11. This CDR3 is built from 15 residues. This CDR3 reads CAISDSTSGVRVQFF. CDR3 nucleotides: TGTGCCATCAGTGATAGCACTAGCGGGGTACGGGTGCAGTTCTTC.

The chain uses TRBV19 and TRBJ2-2; D is unresolved. The V and J ends lost 0 bases and 7 bases respectively, with 6 bases between them. In germline, CDR1 is LNHDA, CDR2 SQIVND (reference sequence). The CDR3 has 13 amino acids. This CDR3 reads CASSIEGGGELFF. The CDR3 region has the DNA TGTGCCAGTAGTATAGAGGGCGGCGGGGAGCTGTTTTTT. The full variable domain, completed using reference TRBV19 and TRBJ2-2, is DGGITQSPKYLFRKEGQNVTLSCEQNLNHDAMYWYRQDPGQGLRLIYYSQIVNDFQKGDIAEGYSVSREKKESFPLTVTSAQKNPTAFYLCASSIEGGGELFFGEGSRLTVL.

The V call is TRBV4-2, the J call TRBJ2-3; the D call may be TRBD1 or TRBD2 (5 bases each). This CDR3 has 13 residues. V was cut by 4 bases and J by 5 bases, with 10 bases left in between. CDR1 and CDR2 (germline): LGHNA, YNFKEQ. As DNA, the CDR3 is TGTGCCAGCAGCCGGGACCACCAAGATACGCAGTATTTT. It specifies CASSRDHQDTQYF.

This clone has a handful of counts. V is TRBV30 and J is TRBJ2-2; possible D gene TRBD2, 6 bases. Trimming cost V 2 bases and J 5 bases, with 12 bases left between them. Germline CDR1 GTSNPN, CDR2 SVGIG (reference sequence). This CDR3 has 14 amino acids. The CDR3 is CAWSPGLRTGELFF. As DNA, the CDR3 is TGTGCCTGGAGTCCGGGACTTCGAACCGGGGAGCTGTTTTTT.

This clone was observed a handful of times. The chain is built from TRBV25-1 and TRBJ2-1, with D possibly being TRBD2 (5 bases). Trimming removed 4 bases from V and 4 bases from J, with 14 bases in between. The CDR3 runs 15 residues. Germline CDR1 MGHDK, CDR2 SYGVNS. CDR3 loop: CASSAPGNYYNEQFF. DNA for the CDR3: TGTGCCAGCAGTGCCCCCGGGAACTATTACAATGAGCAGTTCTTC.

The chain joins TRBV30 to TRBJ1-5; perhaps TRBD1 as D (6 bases). Trimming left V 2 bases short and J 4 bases short, with 9 bases between. The CDR3 has 13 amino acids. Germline CDR1 reads GTSNPN; CDR2 reads SVGIG (reference sequence). The CDR3 coding sequence is TGTGCCTGGAGTTTTCAGGGGAATCAGCCCCAGCATTTT. This sequence encodes CAWSFQGNQPQHF.

The chain joins TRBV7-9 to TRBJ2-6, with D unclear. Germline V gene sequence: CDR1 SEHNR, CDR2 FQNEAQ (reference sequence). Trimming pared 3 bases from V and 4 bases from J, leaving 4 bases between. The CDR3 is 13 residues long. CDR3 DNA: TGTGCCAGCAGCTTTGGAGGGGCCAACGTCCTGACTTTC. It translates to CASSFGGANVLTF.

This sequence joins TRBV29-1 and TRBJ2-5, with unresolved D. This CDR3 comprises 13 residues. Germline lookup yields CDR1 SQVTM and CDR2 ANQGSEA. V dropped 7 bases and J dropped 9 bases, with 21 bases sitting between them. CDR3 region: CSGSGSARMAQYF. DNA of the CDR3: TGCAGCGGTTCCGGGTCGGCTCGAATGGCCCAGTACTTC. The whole variable domain, remainder taken from reference TRBV29-1 and TRBJ2-5, is SAVISQKPSRDICQRGTSLTIQCQVDSQVTMMFWYRQQPGQSLTLIATANQGSEATYESGFVIDKFPISRPNLTFSTLTVSNMSPEDSSIYLCSGSGSARMAQYFGPGTRLLVL.

This clone was counted between two and nine times. The CDR3 reads CASSSGQGSPGELFF. CDR3 coding DNA: TGTGCCAGCAGCAGTGGACAGGGTTCCCCCGGGGAGCTGTTTTTT. The rearrangement joins TRBV7-2 to TRBJ2-2, with 8 bases identical to TRBD1. Unmatched junction bases numbered 8, after V lost 5 bases and J lost 6 bases. CDR1 and CDR2 from the germline V gene are SGHTA and FQGNSA. This CDR3 contains 15 residues. Filled out from reference TRBV7-2 and TRBJ2-2, the complete variable domain reads GAGVSQSPSNKVTEKGKDVELRCDPISGHTALYWYRQSLGQGLEFLIYFQGNSAPDKSGLPSDRFSAERTGGSVSTLTIQRTQQEDSAVYLCASSSGQGSPGELFFGEGSRLTVL.

The gene calls are TRBV29-1 and TRBJ2-5, with D possibly being TRBD2 (5 bases). This CDR3 has 12 amino acids. Germline CDR1 and CDR2: SQVTM and ANQGSEA. Trimming pared 6 bases from V and 1 base from J, leaving 9 bases between. The CDR3 DNA reads TGCAGCGTCTTAGCGCGCCAAGAGACCCAGTACTTC. It specifies CSVLARQETQYF.

This clone has just a few counts. At one end the junction does not follow the germline gene, possibly because of a read error. V gene TRBV7-7 combines with J gene TRBJ2-3, with D possibly being TRBD1 or TRBD2 (5 bases each). This CDR3 region has 16 residues. Germline CDR1 is SSHAT and CDR2 is FNYEAQ (reference sequence). The CDR3 DNA reads as TGTGCTAGCAGCCCAACTCCCGGGGCCGACACAGATACGCAGTATTTT. It is translated as CASSPTPGADTDTQYF.

This clone was recorded a few times. The rearrangement uses TRBV30 and TRBJ1-5; D may be TRBD1 (5 bases). Per the germline V gene, CDR1 is GTSNPN and CDR2 is SVGIG (reference sequence). The CDR3 loop spans 13 amino acids. Trimming cost V 0 bases and J 6 bases, with 9 bases left between them. Here the CDR3 reads CAWSVSGPQPQHF. The CDR3 DNA sequence: TGTGCCTGGAGTGTCTCGGGGCCTCAGCCCCAGCATTTT.

The sample holds a few counts of this clone. In DNA, the CDR3 is TGTGCCAGCAGTCGCGACGAGGGGCGGGGCTACACCTTC. Translated: CASSRDEGRGYTF. The V and J genes are TRBV6-5 and TRBJ1-2; perhaps TRBD1 as D (5 bases). Deletions cut 5 bases from V and 8 bases from J, with 15 bases between. Per germline, CDR1 MNHEY and CDR2 SVGAGI. The CDR3 has 13 residues.

The chain carries TRBV5-4 and TRBJ1-1; D gene ambiguous. V lost 3 bases, J lost 4 bases, and 10 bases lay in between. This CDR3 has 13 residues. In germline, CDR1 is SGHNT, CDR2 YYREEE (reference sequence). The CDR3 sequence is CASSSRSSTEAFF. The DNA for the CDR3 is TGTGCCAGCAGCTCGAGATCCAGCACTGAAGCTTTCTTT.

This clone appeared a few times. The chain has TRBV5-4 and TRBJ2-4, with 11 bases matching TRBD2. The CDR3 consists of 18 residues. The trim removed 0 bases at V and 0 bases at J, leaving 5 bases unmatched. In germline, CDR1 is SGHNT, CDR2 YYREEE (reference sequence). The CDR3 region has the DNA TGTGCCAGCAGCTTGGAGGCTAGCGGGGGGCTAGCCAAAAACATTCAGTACTTC. This translates into CASSLEASGGLAKNIQYF. The whole variable domain, filled in from reference TRBV5-4 and TRBJ2-4, reads ETGVTQSPTHLIKTRGQQVTLRCSSQSGHNTVSWYQQALGQGPQFIFQYYREEENGRGNFPPRFSGLQFPNYSSELNVNALELDDSALYLCASSLEASGGLAKNIQYFGAGTRLSVL.

The chain links TRBV29-1 to TRBJ2-2; D assignment may be TRBD1 or TRBD2 (6 bases each). V shed 7 bases and J shed 1 base, with 13 bases lying between them. From germline, CDR1 is SQVTM and CDR2 ANQGSEA. This CDR3 comprises 14 residues. The CDR3 DNA sequence: TGCAGCGGCCGGGGGCGACAGAACACCGGGGAGCTGTTTTTT. Protein product: CSGRGRQNTGELFF.

This sequence joins TRBV14 and TRBJ1-1; D is undetermined. The CDR3 has 12 residues. In germline, CDR1 is SGHDN, CDR2 FVKESK. V was clipped by 0 bases and J by 9 bases, with 8 bases between them. Written as DNA, the CDR3 is TGTGCCAGCAGCCAAGAGTACGCCCAAGCTTTCTTT. Encoded protein: CASSQEYAQAFF. The full variable domain, with the rest looked up from reference TRBV14 and TRBJ1-1, is EAGVTQFPSHSVIEKGQTVTLRCDPISGHDNLYWYRRVMGKEIKFLLHFVKESKQDESGMPNNRFLAERTGGTYSTLKVQPAELEDSGVYFCASSQEYAQAFFGQGTRLTVV.

The rearrangement uses TRBV6-5 and TRBJ1-1, with D possibly being TRBD1 (5 bases). The CDR3 totals 14 residues. The germline gives CDR1 MNHEY, CDR2 SVGAGI. Trimming took off 6 bases at V and 3 bases at J, with 14 bases between the two ends. The CDR3 nucleotides are TGTGCCAGCAGGCGACCTCAGGGATACACTGAAGCTTTCTTT. It yields the protein CASRRPQGYTEAFF.

This clone was seen a handful of times. V usage is TRBV11-1 and J usage is TRBJ2-3, with 7 bases matching TRBD1. V dropped 4 bases and J dropped 0; count of bases not matched to a gene: 4. Germline lookup yields CDR1 SGHAT and CDR2 FQDESV (reference sequence). The length of the CDR3 is 15 residues. The CDR3 reads CASSSDRVSTDTQYF. In nucleotides, the CDR3 is TGTGCCAGCAGCTCCGACAGGGTTAGCACAGATACGCAGTATTTT.

There are a few counts of this clone. This chain joins TRBV27 and TRBJ1-2; D not certain. The germline CDR1 and CDR2 sequences are MNHEY and SMNVEV (reference sequence). Trimming pared 2 bases from V and 3 bases from J, leaving 10 bases between. The CDR3 loop spans 14 amino acids. CDR3 region: CASSLKGVDYGYTF. The CDR3 nucleotides are TGTGCCAGCAGTTTAAAGGGCGTAGACTATGGCTACACCTTC.

This clone showed up just a few times. The chain links TRBV15 to TRBJ2-1; TRBD1 might be the D (5 bases). Looked up from germline, CDR1 is LNHNV and CDR2 is YYDKDF (reference sequence). The CDR3 totals 15 residues. V was pared by 0 bases and J by 1 base, with 7 bases between. CDR3 residues: CATSRDRGSYNEQFF. CDR3 sequence (DNA): TGTGCCACCAGCAGAGATAGGGGTTCCTACAATGAGCAGTTCTTC.

CDR3 region: CASRKTGGNEQFF. The CDR3 DNA follows: TGTGCCAGCAGAAAGACAGGGGGGAATGAGCAGTTCTTC. V is TRBV6-5 and J is TRBJ2-1; 9 bases agree with TRBD1. Losses at the gene ends were 6 bases for V and 7 bases for J; bases not matched to a gene: 4. Looked up from germline, CDR1 is MNHEY and CDR2 is SVGAGI. This CDR3 spans 13 amino acids.

This clone was recorded a few times. The rearrangement joins TRBV2 to TRBJ1-5, with 9 bases that match TRBD1. The CDR3 is 14 residues long. Germline V CDR1 and CDR2: SNHLY, FYNNEI. V shed 11 bases, J shed 2 bases, and the junction held 7 bases outside the gene matches. CDR3 DNA sequence: TGTGCCGCGGACAGGGGAGAGGGCAATCAGCCCCAGCATTTT. Protein sequence: CAADRGEGNQPQHF.

This clone was observed a few times. V and J are TRBV29-1 and TRBJ2-2; no clear D. CDR1 SQVTM and CDR2 ANQGSEA come from the germline V gene. This CDR3 is 14 amino acids long. Trimming stripped 5 bases from V and 2 bases from J, with 12 bases between. The CDR3 loop is CSVQPGSNTGELFF. CDR3 coding DNA: TGCAGCGTTCAGCCAGGCTCCAACACCGGGGAGCTGTTTTTT.